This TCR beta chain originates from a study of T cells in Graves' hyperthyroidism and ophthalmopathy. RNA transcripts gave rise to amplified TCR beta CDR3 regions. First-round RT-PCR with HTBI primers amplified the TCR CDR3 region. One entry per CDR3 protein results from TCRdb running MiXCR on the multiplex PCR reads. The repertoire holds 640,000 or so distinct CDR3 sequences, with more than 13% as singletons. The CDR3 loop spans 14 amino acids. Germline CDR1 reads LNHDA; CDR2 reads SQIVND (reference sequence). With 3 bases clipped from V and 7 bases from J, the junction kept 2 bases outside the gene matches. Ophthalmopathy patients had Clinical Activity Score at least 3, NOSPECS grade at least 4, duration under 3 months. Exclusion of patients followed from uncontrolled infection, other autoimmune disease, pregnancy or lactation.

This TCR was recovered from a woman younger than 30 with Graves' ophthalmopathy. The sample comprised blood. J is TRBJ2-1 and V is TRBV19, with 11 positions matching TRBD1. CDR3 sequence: CASSMGQGGNEQFF. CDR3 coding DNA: TGTGCCAGTAGTATGGGACAGGGGGGTAATGAGCAGTTCTTC.